Presented here are 23 T cell receptor beta chains from one specimen sequenced in a study of T cells in localized non-small cell lung cancer. Sequenced by immunoSEQ multiplex PCR; TCRdb stores in-frame clones only, minus some. The sample yields tens of thousands of clones, 70% to 90% seen once. The material sequenced was peripheral blood, taken before any cancer treatment. These receptors came from a female donor older than 55 with stage I lung adenocarcinoma.

This clone was counted once. The CDR3 region has the DNA TGTGCCATCTTACCTGGCGGCACCGGGGAGCTGTTTTTT. Translation: CAILPGGTGELFF. V gene TRBV10-3 combines with J gene TRBJ2-2; D gene uncertain. The germline V gene has CDR1 ENHRY and CDR2 SYGVKD. V lost 8 bases and J lost 4, with 11 bases in between. This CDR3 spans 13 amino acids.

The CDR3 nucleotides are TGTGCCAGCAGCGAGTTCGGGAGGCAGCCCCAGCATTTT. This encodes CASSEFGRQPQHF. This chain connects TRBV6-5 to TRBJ1-5; D remains unclear. V dropped 6 bases and J dropped 7 bases, with 13 bases sitting between them. Germline lookup yields CDR1 MNHEY and CDR2 SVGAGI. The CDR3 is 13 amino acids.

The CDR3 nucleotides are TGTGCCAGCTCACCAGGAACTACATCCTACGAGCAGTACTTC. Translating gives CASSPGTTSYEQYF. The chain combines TRBV18 with TRBJ2-7; no clear D. Germline V lookup: CDR1 KGHSH, CDR2 LQKENI. With 2 bases removed from V and 1 base from J, the gap between germline ends came to 9 bases. The CDR3 totals 14 residues.

V is TRBV30 and J is TRBJ2-3; tentative D call: TRBD2 (5 bases). V was shortened by 0 bases and J by 2 bases, with 12 bases between the two germline ends. The CDR3 extends over 15 amino acids. Per germline, CDR1 GTSNPN and CDR2 SVGIG (reference sequence). For the CDR3, the DNA is TGTGCCTGGAGTGTAGCGGCCGGTTACACAGATACGCAGTATTTT. Translating it yields CAWSVAAGYTDTQYF.

The V gene is TRBV5-1, the J gene TRBJ1-3, with TRBD1 matching 9 bases. This CDR3 has 16 residues. Germline loops: CDR1 SGHRS, CDR2 YFSETQ. Trimming cost V 1 base and J 0 bases; bases outside gene matches: 2. The CDR3 spells CASSLMGQGSGNTIYF. CDR3 DNA: TGCGCCAGCAGCTTGATGGGACAGGGCTCTGGAAACACCATATATTTT. Complete variable domain (other parts from reference TRBV5-1 and TRBJ1-3): KAGVTQTPRYLIKTRGQQVTLSCSPISGHRSVSWYQQTPGQGLQFLFEYFSETQRNKGNFPGRFSGRQFSNSRSEMNVSTLELGDSALYLCASSLMGQGSGNTIYFGEGSWLTVV.

CDR3 sequence reads: CASSSGETATLHF. The CDR3 coding sequence is TGCGCCAGCAGCTCCGGGGAAACGGCGACCCTCCACTTT. The chain has TRBV5-1 and TRBJ1-6; D not resolved. V lost 3 bases and J lost 14, with 15 bases in between. CDR3 length: 13 amino acids. CDR1 SGHRS and CDR2 YFSETQ come from the germline V gene.

V and J are TRBV12-5 and TRBJ2-1; possibly TRBD1 for D (5 bases). This CDR3 comprises 13 residues. V gave up 8 bases and J gave up 0 bases, with 8 bases separating them. Germline values: CDR1 LGHNT, CDR2 FRNRAP. The CDR3 sequence is CASQGPSYNEQFF. The CDR3 DNA sequence: TGTGCTAGTCAGGGCCCCTCCTACAATGAGCAGTTCTTC.

V is TRBV5-6 and J is TRBJ1-2, with TRBD1 as a possible D gene (6 bases). The germline V and J ends were trimmed by 7 bases and 7 bases, with 29 bases remaining between them. Germline V gene sequence: CDR1 SGHDT, CDR2 YYEEEE. This CDR3 region has 17 residues. The CDR3 loop is CASGFYFQGPTFFGYTF. CDR3 DNA sequence: TGTGCCAGCGGATTTTACTTCCAGGGGCCCACCTTCTTTGGCTACACCTTC.

This chain connects TRBV5-1 to TRBJ2-3, with D perhaps TRBD2 (6 bases). Trimming stripped 0 bases from V and 0 bases from J, with 8 bases between. The CDR3 is made up of 15 amino acids. Germline V lookup: CDR1 SGHRS, CDR2 YFSETQ. CDR3 loop: CASSLVAGSTDTQYF. CDR3 coding DNA: TGCGCCAGCAGCTTGGTGGCGGGGAGCACAGATACGCAGTATTTT.

V gene TRBV11-1 combines with J gene TRBJ2-2, with D possibly matching TRBD2 (5 bases). The ends were cut back, 2 bases at V and 6 bases at J, with 16 bases in the middle. CDR1 and CDR2 (germline): SGHAT, FQDESV (reference sequence). The CDR3 length is 16 residues. The CDR3 nucleotides are TGTGCCAGCAGCTTACCGTGGGGAGAAGACGCCGGGGAGCTGTTTTTT. Translated, it gives CASSLPWGEDAGELFF.

In its sample, this clone was seen once. This chain connects TRBV19 to TRBJ2-1; 11 bases are a match to TRBD2. The ends lost 5 bases at V and 4 bases at J; junction bases unmatched: 7. Germline CDR1 and CDR2: LNHDA and SQIVND (reference sequence). The CDR3 consists of 16 residues. The CDR3 here is CASSSTSGRKYNEQFF. In DNA, the CDR3 is TGTGCCAGTAGTTCTACTAGCGGGAGAAAATACAATGAGCAGTTCTTC.

The CDR3 nucleotides are TGCAGCGTCGCCCGGACAGGAGCTTTCGAAGCTTTCTTT. Amino acid sequence: CSVARTGAFEAFF. This chain uses TRBV29-1 with TRBJ1-1, with TRBD1 identical over 7 bases. There are 13 residues in the CDR3. The germline gives CDR1 SQVTM, CDR2 ANQGSEA. With V trimmed by 6 bases and J by 8 bases, 12 bases remained unmatched.

V usage is TRBV5-1 and J usage is TRBJ1-2; 9 nucleotides line up with TRBD1. Germline lookup yields CDR1 SGHRS and CDR2 YFSETQ. Trimming cost V 0 bases and J 7 bases; bases outside gene matches: 10. The CDR3 runs 16 residues. The CDR3 loop is CASSLGGTGKSAGYTF. DNA of the CDR3: TGCGCCAGCAGCTTGGGAGGGACAGGGAAGTCGGCTGGCTACACCTTC.

The chain joins TRBV9 to TRBJ2-1, with D hard to call. CDR3 length: 15 residues. V dropped 0 bases and J dropped 0 bases, with 7 bases sitting between them. Germline CDR1 is SGDLS and CDR2 is YYNGEE. The CDR3 DNA is TGTGCCAGCAGCGTAGGGCTCTCCTCCTACAATGAGCAGTTCTTC. Translation gives CASSVGLSSYNEQFF.

This rearrangement joins TRBV27 to TRBJ1-1, with unresolved D. Germline CDR1 reads MNHEY; CDR2 reads SMNVEV (reference sequence). V was clipped by 8 bases and J by 2 bases, with 12 bases between them. This CDR3 is built from 13 residues. The CDR3 DNA sequence: TGTGCCAGCTGGCCACCGGAAAACACTGAAGCTTTCTTT. The encoded protein is CASWPPENTEAFF.

This sequence joins TRBV13 and TRBJ1-1; D possibly corresponds to TRBD1 (5 bases). V was clipped by 0 bases and J by 4 bases, with 12 bases between them. CDR1 and CDR2 from the germline V gene are PRHDT and FYEKMQ (reference sequence). The CDR3 spans 15 residues. The CDR3, as DNA: TGTGCCAGCAGCTTAGGAGCTCCAGGGAGCACTGAAGCTTTCTTT. Protein product: CASSLGAPGSTEAFF.

This clone was picked up one time. The genes are TRBV13 and TRBJ2-3; 10 bases are shared with TRBD2. The CDR3 runs 16 residues. From germline, CDR1 is PRHDT and CDR2 FYEKMQ (reference sequence). J lost 4 bases, V lost 1 base, and 5 bases had no gene match. The CDR3 sequence is CASSLVSGGRADTQYF. In nucleotides, the CDR3 is TGTGCCAGCAGCTTAGTTAGCGGGGGGCGGGCAGATACGCAGTATTTT.

The chain links TRBV5-6 to TRBJ2-1, with TRBD2 matching over 8 bases. With V trimmed by 2 bases and J by 2 bases, 3 bases remained unmatched. The CDR3 covers 15 residues. Germline CDR1 SGHDT, CDR2 YYEEEE. The CDR3 region has the DNA TGTGCCAGCAGCTTATCGGGAGGGCCCTACAATGAGCAGTTCTTC. This encodes CASSLSGGPYNEQFF.

About this clone itself: This sample includes further DNA sequences coding for the same CDR3. This chain links TRBV27 with TRBJ2-7; TRBD2 aligns across 8 bases. CDR3 length equals 15 residues. The J segment lost 2 bases and the V segment lost 3 bases, leaving 6 bases of the junction unmatched. The germline V gene has CDR1 MNHEY and CDR2 SMNVEV (reference sequence). The CDR3, as DNA: TGTGCCAGCAGTTTTAAGGGACTAGGAGCCTACGAGCAGTACTTC. This translates into CASSFKGLGAYEQYF.

As for this clone: A read error may account for a junction end that differs from germline. The chain uses TRBV29-1 and TRBJ1-2, with a weak D call TRBD1 (6 bases). Germline loops: CDR1 SQVTM, CDR2 ANQGSEA. This CDR3 is built from 14 residues. CDR3 sequence reads: CSVEAGAPNYGYTF. CDR3 sequence (DNA): TGCAGCGTAGAAGCAGGGGCCCCTAACTATGGCTACACCTTC.

This clone has a single count. One junction end does not reproduce the germline sequence, and a read error may be involved. V is TRBV19 and J is TRBJ2-2; TRBD1 is a possible D gene (5 bases). The CDR3 runs 12 residues. Germline loops: CDR1 LNHDA, CDR2 SQIVND (reference sequence). The CDR3 DNA follows: TGTGCCAGTAGGATAGGGGCGGGGGAGCTGTTTTTT. Amino acid sequence: CASRIGAGELFF.

This sequence joins TRBV6-1 and TRBJ2-3; 9 nucleotides align to TRBD2. CDR1 MNHNS and CDR2 SASEGT come from the germline V gene. This CDR3 contains 15 residues. After removal of 7 bases from V and 3 bases from J, the junction contained 8 bases not matched to a gene. The CDR3 loop is CASIKGLASTDTQYF. CDR3 nucleotide sequence: TGTGCCAGCATCAAGGGACTAGCTTCAACAGATACGCAGTATTTT.

This chain joins TRBV7-6 and TRBJ1-3; 7 bases are shared with TRBD1. The CDR3 consists of 15 residues. V dropped 5 bases and J dropped 4; count of bases not matched to a gene: 8. Germline loops: CDR1 SGHVS, CDR2 FNYEAQ. CDR3 amino acids: CASSGYRGTGNTIYF. Here the CDR3 DNA reads TGTGCCAGCAGCGGATACAGGGGAACAGGAAACACCATATATTTT.